This T cell receptor (beta chain) emerged from a study of beta chain features in type 1 diabetes. Findings and limits, study-wide: Reads derived from cDNA could over-represent cells showing high TCR expression. Lower insertion and higher deletion counts appeared at VDJ junctions in type 1 diabetes patients.

CDR3 length equals 16 residues. Germline V gives CDR1 MNHEY, CDR2 SVGAGI. V shed 4 bases, J shed 9 bases, and the junction held 15 bases outside the gene matches. This clone appeared a few times. Antigen specificity is unknown. cDNA synthesis used the whole RNA isolate, giving expressed TCRB sequences. Here immunoSEQ multiplex PCR was the method, and the copy in TCRdb shows in-frame clones only, minus some. The data contain roughly 240,000 clones, approximately 14% of them singletons. Averaging approximately 0.11 L, one heparinised blood draw was given by each donor. CD45RO/CCR7/CD25/CD127/CD95/CD27 sorting isolated CD4+ naive, central memory, regulatory and stem cell-like memory cells.

This chain links TRBV6-5 with TRBJ2-7; 10 bases are a match to TRBD2. The sequence was obtained from a woman aged 40 to 49 in good health. The sample consisted of naive CD4+ T cells from blood. CDR3 in DNA: TGTGCCAGCAGTTCAAGGACTAGCGGTGGGGCGAGGGTGCAGTACTTC. Translated, it gives CASSSRTSGGARVQYF.